This T cell receptor beta chain derives from a study of T-cell memory formation after mild COVID-19. V was shortened by 1 base and J by 3 bases, with 7 bases between the two germline ends. The CDR3 runs 15 residues. In germline, CDR1 is LNHDA, CDR2 SQIVND (reference sequence). A single record per CDR3 protein comes from TCRdb applying MiXCR to the 5' RACE reads. Of about 340,000 distinct CDR3 sequences listed, approximately 15% are singletons. General study points: A second wave of clones peaked on day 37, and their SARS-CoV-2 specificity went unconfirmed.

Remarks on this clonotype: The antigen remains unidentified.

The chain uses TRBV19 and TRBJ2-6, with D unresolved. Sample: PBMCs or a T cell subset sorted from them (not recorded which). The receptor's source is a man younger than 30 who had mild COVID-19 (a few samples of this study predate the infection). Cell type and time point are not known. The CDR3, as DNA: TGTGCCAGTAGTATAGTAGGATTTGGGGCCAACGTCCTGACTTTC. This translates into CASSIVGFGANVLTF.